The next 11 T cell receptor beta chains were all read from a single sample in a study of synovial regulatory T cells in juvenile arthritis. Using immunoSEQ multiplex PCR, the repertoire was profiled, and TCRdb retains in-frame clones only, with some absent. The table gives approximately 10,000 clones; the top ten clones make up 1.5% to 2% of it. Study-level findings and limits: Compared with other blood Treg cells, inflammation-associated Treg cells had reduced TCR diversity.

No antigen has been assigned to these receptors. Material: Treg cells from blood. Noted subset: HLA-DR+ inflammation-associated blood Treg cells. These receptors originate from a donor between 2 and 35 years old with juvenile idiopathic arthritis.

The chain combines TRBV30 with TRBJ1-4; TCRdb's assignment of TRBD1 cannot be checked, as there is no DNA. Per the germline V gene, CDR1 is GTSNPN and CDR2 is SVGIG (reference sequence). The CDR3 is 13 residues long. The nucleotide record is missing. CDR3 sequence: CAWNGQDNEKLFF.

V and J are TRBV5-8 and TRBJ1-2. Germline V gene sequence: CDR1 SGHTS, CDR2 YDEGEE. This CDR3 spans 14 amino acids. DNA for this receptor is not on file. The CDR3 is CASSLAQPDLVYTF.

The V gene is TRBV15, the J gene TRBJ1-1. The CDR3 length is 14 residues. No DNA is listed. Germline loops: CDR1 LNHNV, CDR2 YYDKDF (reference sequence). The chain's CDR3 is CATSRDIGGPEAFF.

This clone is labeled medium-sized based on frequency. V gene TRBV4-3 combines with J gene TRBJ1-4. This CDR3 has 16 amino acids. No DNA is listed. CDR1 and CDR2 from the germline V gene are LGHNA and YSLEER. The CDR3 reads CASSQDLRRGDEKLFF.

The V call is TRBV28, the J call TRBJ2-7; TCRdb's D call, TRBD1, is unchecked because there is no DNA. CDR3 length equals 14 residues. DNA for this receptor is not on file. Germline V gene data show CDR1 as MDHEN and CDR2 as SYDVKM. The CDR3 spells CASSLAGLTYEQYV.

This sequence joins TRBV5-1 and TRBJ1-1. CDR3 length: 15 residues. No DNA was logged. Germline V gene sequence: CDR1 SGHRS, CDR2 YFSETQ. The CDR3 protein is CASSLVSGGNTEAFF.

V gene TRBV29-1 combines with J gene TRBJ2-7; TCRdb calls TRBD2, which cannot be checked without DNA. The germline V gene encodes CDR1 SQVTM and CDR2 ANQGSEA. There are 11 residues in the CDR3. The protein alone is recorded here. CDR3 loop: CSVGDLWKQYF.

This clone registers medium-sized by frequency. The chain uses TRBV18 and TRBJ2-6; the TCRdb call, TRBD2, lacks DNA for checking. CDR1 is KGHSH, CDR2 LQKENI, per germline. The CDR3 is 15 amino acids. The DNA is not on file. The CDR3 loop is CASSPQSSGANVLTF.

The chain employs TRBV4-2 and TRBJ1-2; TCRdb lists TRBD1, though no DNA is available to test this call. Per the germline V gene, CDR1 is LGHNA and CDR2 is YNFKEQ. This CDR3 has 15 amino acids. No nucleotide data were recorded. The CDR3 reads CASSQDQGTGVGYTF.

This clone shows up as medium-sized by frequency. The CDR3 loop reads CATGQRGSPLHF. The rearrangement uses TRBV27 and TRBJ1-6; TCRdb lists TRBD1, though no DNA is available to test this call. Germline values: CDR1 MNHEY, CDR2 SMNVEV (reference sequence). The CDR3 consists of 12 residues. No DNA sequence is on record.

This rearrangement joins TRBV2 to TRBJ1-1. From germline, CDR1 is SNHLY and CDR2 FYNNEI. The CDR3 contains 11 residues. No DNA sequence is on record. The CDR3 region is CASSERTEAFF.